Below are 5 T cell receptor beta chains sequenced from a single sample in a study of CD8 T cells in ankylosing spondylitis. Study findings and constraints: A motif in TCR beta, a set of under ten highly homologous variants, appeared characteristic of ankylosing spondylitis blood.

Their antigen targets remain unknown. TCRdb re-called the 5' RACE reads with MiXCR, one entry per CDR3 protein. The repertoire holds around 770,000 distinct CDR3 sequences, 15% to 20% seen once, with approximately 18% in the top ten. The sequenced material came from blood, either unsorted or a sorted T cell fraction (not recorded which). These receptors all come from a male donor with ankylosing spondylitis.

Regarding this clonotype: One end of the junction varies from germline; a read error may be responsible. This rearrangement joins TRBV30 to TRBJ2-1; D could derive from TRBD1 or TRBD2 (5 bases each). Germline CDR1 is GTSNPN and CDR2 is SVGIG (reference sequence). The CDR3 totals 12 residues. CDR3 nucleotides: TGTGCCTGGAGTCCCTCCCCGGGACGGCCACTCTTC. Protein sequence: CAWSPSPGRPLF.

The chain joins TRBV3-1 to TRBJ1-2; 7 bases fit TRBD1. V was pared by 4 bases and J by 3 bases, with 14 bases of the junction left unmatched. The CDR3 loop spans 17 amino acids. Germline loops: CDR1 LGHDT, CDR2 YNNKEL (reference sequence). The CDR3 is CASSPPAAGGFDYGYTF. The CDR3 DNA reads as TGTGCCAGCAGCCCCCCCGCGGCAGGGGGGTTTGACTATGGCTACACCTTC.

V is TRBV12-3 or TRBV12-4 and J is TRBJ2-1, with TRBD1 identical over 7 bases. The CDR3 is 15 amino acids. V dropped 5 bases and J dropped 3; count of bases not matched to a gene: 7. The CDR3 sequence is CASSDRDSGYNEQFF. CDR3 nucleotide sequence: TGTGCCAGCAGTGACCGGGACAGCGGCTACAATGAGCAGTTCTTC.

This clonotype occurred many times. The chain links TRBV20-1 to TRBJ1-1; 7 bases align to TRBD1. Looked up from germline, CDR1 is DFQATT and CDR2 is SNEGSKA (reference sequence). The CDR3 has 15 residues. The V gene end was trimmed by 1 base and the J gene end by 0 bases; junction bases not matched to a gene: 5. CDR3 residues: CSARAGQLMNTEAFF. The CDR3 DNA reads as TGCAGTGCTAGAGCGGGACAGCTTATGAACACTGAAGCTTTCTTT.

The V gene is TRBV20-1, the J gene TRBJ1-2; the D gene is possibly TRBD1 (5 bases). CDR1 and CDR2 from the germline V gene are DFQATT and SNEGSKA (reference sequence). The CDR3 runs 14 residues. Trimming pared 0 bases from V and 4 bases from J, leaving 12 bases between. The CDR3: CSAREAGFPYGYTF. CDR3 bases: TGCAGTGCTAGAGAGGCAGGGTTCCCCTATGGCTACACCTTC.